Below, 25 T cell receptor beta chains from the same sample are listed, as sequenced in a study of cytomegalovirus exposure and HLA in healthy donors. Clones were sequenced by immunoSEQ multiplex PCR, and TCRdb holds only the in-frame ones, with some missing. Of over 250,000 clones in the sample, 65% to 90% were seen once. The sequenced material came from PBMCs. The receptor source for this set is a woman in her late teens or twenties in good health and CMV-seronegative.

V usage is TRBV4-3 and J usage is TRBJ2-5; 14 nucleotides match TRBD2. CDR1 LGHNA and CDR2 YSLEER come from the germline V gene. The CDR3 length is 15 residues. V gave up 0 bases and J gave up 7 bases; unmatched junction bases: 1. CDR3 sequence: CASSQDGTSGGTQYF. The DNA of the CDR3 is TGCGCCAGCAGCCAAGATGGGACTAGCGGGGGGACCCAGTACTTC.

Worth noting for this clone: This sample includes further DNA sequences coding for the same CDR3. This chain connects TRBV5-1 to TRBJ2-7; 14 bases line up with TRBD2. The CDR3 sequence is 15 residues long. Germline V gene lookup returns CDR1 SGHRS and CDR2 YFSETQ. V gave up 3 bases and J gave up 3 bases; unmatched junction bases: 2. This CDR3 reads CASSSGLAGGYEQYF. DNA for the CDR3: TGCGCCAGCAGCTCCGGACTAGCGGGGGGCTACGAGCAGTACTTC.

The chain carries TRBV5-6 and TRBJ2-1; the match to TRBD1 covers 9 bases. The V gene end was trimmed by 6 bases and the J gene end by 4 bases; junction bases not matched to a gene: 5. Germline V gene lookup returns CDR1 SGHDT and CDR2 YYEEEE. The CDR3 runs to 14 residues. The CDR3, as DNA: TGTGCCAGCAACAGGACAGGGGAATACAATGAGCAGTTCTTC. As protein: CASNRTGEYNEQFF. Full variable domain (outside the CDR3, taken from reference TRBV5-6 and TRBJ2-1): DAGVTQSPTHLIKTRGQQVTLRCSPKSGHDTVSWYQQALGQGPQFIFQYYEEEERQRGNFPDRFSGHQFPNYSSELNVNALLLGDSALYLCASNRTGEYNEQFFGPGTRLTVL.

The rearrangement uses TRBV30 and TRBJ1-2; D might be TRBD1 (5 bases). Trimming took 1 base from V and 4 from J, leaving 13 bases between them. The CDR3 runs to 14 residues. CDR1 and CDR2 from the germline V gene are GTSNPN and SVGIG (reference sequence). The CDR3 is CAWSGSGWPYGYTF. CDR3 bases: TGTGCCTGGAGTGGGTCAGGGTGGCCCTATGGCTACACCTTC.

V is TRBV9 and J is TRBJ1-1, with D perhaps TRBD1 (5 bases). Deletions cut 0 bases from V and 6 bases from J, with 12 bases between. CDR1 and CDR2 (germline): SGDLS, YYNGEE. The CDR3 loop spans 14 amino acids. CDR3 sequence reads: CASSVAMGGAEAFF. The CDR3 coding sequence is TGTGCCAGCAGCGTAGCTATGGGGGGGGCTGAAGCTTTCTTT.

The chain uses TRBV5-1 and TRBJ1-4; 11 bases match TRBD1. From germline, CDR1 is SGHRS and CDR2 YFSETQ. V lost 4 bases and J lost 7; bases outside the gene matches: 9. This CDR3 is 16 amino acids long. The CDR3 region has the DNA TGCGCCAGCAGCCTCACATGGACAGGGGGCTCTGAAAAACTGTTTTTT. This sequence encodes CASSLTWTGGSEKLFF.

The chain couples TRBV11-2 to TRBJ2-1, with 11 nucleotides matching TRBD2. V shed 4 bases and J 3 bases; nucleotides not matched to a gene: 5. The germline V gene has CDR1 SGHAT and CDR2 FQNNGV. The CDR3 sequence is 16 residues long. The CDR3, as DNA: TGTGCCAGCAGCTCCGGGACTAGCGGATTCTACAATGAGCAGTTCTTC. Translation gives CASSSGTSGFYNEQFF.

The chain has TRBV11-2 and TRBJ1-3; TRBD1 might be the D (5 bases). Trimming removed 3 bases from V and 4 bases from J, with 7 bases in between. The CDR3 covers 13 residues. Germline CDR1 SGHAT, CDR2 FQNNGV. The CDR3 coding sequence is TGTGCCAGCAGCTTCACAGGAGGAAACACCATATATTTT. It yields the protein CASSFTGGNTIYF.

The chain uses TRBV9 and TRBJ1-4; no clear D. With 2 bases removed from V and 8 bases from J, the gap between germline ends came to 13 bases. CDR1 and CDR2 from the germline V gene are SGDLS and YYNGEE. This CDR3 contains 14 residues. CDR3 amino acids: CASSVTSEGEKLFF. The CDR3, as DNA: TGTGCCAGCAGCGTTACCTCTGAGGGAGAAAAACTGTTTTTT.

The J gene is TRBJ1-1, the V gene TRBV2; tentatively, D is TRBD1 (5 bases). Per germline, CDR1 SNHLY and CDR2 FYNNEI. CDR3 length equals 16 residues. V shed 3 bases and J shed 1 base, with 15 bases lying between them. The CDR3 region is CASSDEEGPENTEAFF. As DNA, the CDR3 is TGTGCCAGCAGTGATGAGGAGGGGCCAGAGAACACTGAAGCTTTCTTT.

The V call is TRBV7-6, the J call TRBJ1-5, with D possibly being TRBD1 (6 bases). V lost 4 bases and J 2 bases, leaving 15 bases between the germline ends. The CDR3 is 16 residues long. Germline-derived CDR1 and CDR2 are SGHVS and FNYEAQ. The CDR3 DNA is TGTGCCAGCAGCTACTCAGACAGGCGAGGCAATCAGCCCCAGCATTTT. Amino acid sequence: CASSYSDRRGNQPQHF.

The DNA for the CDR3 is TGCGCCAGCAGCTTGGAGAGTCGGTCACCCCTCCACTTT. This codes for CASSLESRSPLHF. The chain has TRBV5-1 and TRBJ1-6; D gene unclear. Germline assignment: CDR1 SGHRS and CDR2 YFSETQ. Trimming took off 0 bases at V and 10 bases at J, with 8 bases between the two ends. The CDR3 runs to 13 residues.

The V and J genes are TRBV27 and TRBJ1-5, with D possibly TRBD1 on 6 matching bases. V was trimmed by 4 bases and J by 4 bases, leaving 11 bases between them. The CDR3 spans 14 residues. CDR1 is MNHEY and CDR2 is SMNVEV in the germline V gene (reference sequence). The DNA of the CDR3 is TGTGCCAGCAGTTCAGGAACAGGGAATCAGCCCCAGCATTTT. Protein product: CASSSGTGNQPQHF.

The rearrangement joins TRBV7-2 to TRBJ1-2; the D is unclear. Germline loops: CDR1 SGHTA, CDR2 FQGNSA. CDR3 length equals 12 residues. Trimming removed 4 bases from V and 4 bases from J, with 7 bases in between. The CDR3 nucleotides read TGTGCCAGCAGCTCACTTCCCTATGGCTACACCTTC. Its translation is CASSSLPYGYTF.

This rearrangement joins TRBV30 to TRBJ2-1; 13 nucleotides align to TRBD2. V lost 0 bases, J lost 3 bases, and 5 bases stayed unmatched. The CDR3 totals 17 residues. Germline V gives CDR1 GTSNPN, CDR2 SVGIG (reference sequence). The CDR3 region is CAWSVLRTSGSYNEQFF. The CDR3 DNA sequence: TGTGCCTGGAGTGTACTTAGGACTAGCGGGAGCTACAATGAGCAGTTCTTC.

The chain joins TRBV5-1 to TRBJ2-1; D unclear. Germline CDR1 is SGHRS and CDR2 is YFSETQ. V was cut by 0 bases and J by 9 bases, with 13 bases left in between. CDR3 size: 14 residues. For the CDR3, the DNA is TGCGCCAGCAGCTTGGGCCTAGTCGGCGGTGAGCAGTTCTTC. This encodes CASSLGLVGGEQFF.

V and J are TRBV10-3 and TRBJ1-6, with a possible D match to TRBD1 (6 bases). CDR3 size: 15 residues. Trimming took off 0 bases at V and 7 bases at J, with 10 bases between the two ends. Looked up from germline, CDR1 is ENHRY and CDR2 is SYGVKD. The CDR3 sequence: CAISESTQGNSPLHF. Here the CDR3 DNA reads TGTGCCATCAGTGAGTCGACCCAGGGGAATTCACCCCTCCACTTT.

The CDR3 DNA is TGCGCCAGCAGCATAGCGGGAGGGCCGACAGATACGCAGTATTTT. It is translated as CASSIAGGPTDTQYF. The chain couples TRBV5-1 to TRBJ2-3; 11 nucleotides match TRBD2. CDR3 length equals 15 residues. CDR1 is SGHRS, CDR2 YFSETQ, per germline. V trimming: 4 bases; J trimming: 3 bases; junction bases outside the gene matches: 4.

V usage is TRBV7-2 and J usage is TRBJ2-2, with 9 positions matching TRBD2. The CDR3 consists of 15 residues. The trim removed 3 bases at V and 4 bases at J, leaving 3 bases unmatched. Per germline, CDR1 SGHTA and CDR2 FQGNSA. This CDR3 reads CASSLGGRVTGELFF. CDR3 coding DNA: TGTGCCAGCAGCTTGGGCGGGAGGGTCACCGGGGAGCTGTTTTTT.

CDR3: CASSPIGQGTGNTIYF. The CDR3 bases are TGTGCCAGCTCACCCATCGGACAGGGGACTGGAAACACCATATATTTT. The V gene is TRBV18, the J gene TRBJ1-3, with TRBD1 matching 9 bases. V lost 3 bases and J lost 2; bases outside the gene matches: 5. Germline loops: CDR1 KGHSH, CDR2 LQKENI. The CDR3 consists of 16 residues.

The chain couples TRBV9 to TRBJ1-1, with a weak D call TRBD1 (6 bases). The CDR3 is 14 residues long. Trimming stripped 4 bases from V and 2 bases from J, with 12 bases between. Germline values: CDR1 SGDLS, CDR2 YYNGEE. The CDR3 spells CASSSGTQNTEAFF. The DNA of the CDR3 is TGTGCCAGCAGCTCCGGGACACAAAACACTGAAGCTTTCTTT.

The V gene is TRBV11-3, the J gene TRBJ2-7, with D tentatively TRBD1 (6 bases). The V gene's germline CDR1 is SGHNT and CDR2 YENEEA. Trimming pared 5 bases from V and 6 bases from J, leaving 17 bases between. The CDR3 covers 14 residues. The CDR3 nucleotides read TGTGCCAGCAGCCCCCCCGGACAGTACCCCGAGCAGTACTTC. Encoded protein: CASSPPGQYPEQYF.

The V and J genes are TRBV10-3 and TRBJ2-3; TRBD2 matches 13 bases. V was pared by 0 bases and J by 1 base, with 1 base of the junction left unmatched. Germline-derived CDR1 and CDR2 are ENHRY and SYGVKD. The CDR3 is 17 amino acids. The CDR3 DNA reads TGTGCCATCAGTGAGTCAGGACTAGCGGGAGGCACAGATACGCAGTATTTT. The encoded protein is CAISESGLAGGTDTQYF.

The chain has TRBV5-1 and TRBJ2-7, with 9 bases lining up with TRBD1. The CDR3 length is 13 residues. V lost 4 bases, J lost 5 bases, and 4 bases stayed unmatched. Germline V lookup: CDR1 SGHRS, CDR2 YFSETQ. Here the CDR3 reads CASSRTGEHEQYF. CDR3 in DNA: TGCGCCAGCAGCCGGACAGGGGAGCACGAGCAGTACTTC.

The chain uses TRBV7-9 and TRBJ2-7; 7 bases line up with TRBD2. Germline V lookup: CDR1 SEHNR, CDR2 FQNEAQ (reference sequence). V shed 5 bases, J shed 5 bases, and the junction held 12 bases outside the gene matches. The CDR3 extends over 15 amino acids. The CDR3 DNA reads as TGTGCCAGCAGCCGAGAAATAGGCGGGAGAGACGAGCAGTACTTC. Translating it yields CASSREIGGRDEQYF.